This passage covers 19 T cell receptor beta chains from one sample sequenced in a study of blood T cell repertoires in COVID-19. Profiling relied on immunoSEQ multiplex PCR, and the TCRdb table lists in-frame clones only, not all of them. This sample carries fewer than 200,000 clones, roughly 80% of them seen once, and the ten largest clones take approximately 1.4%. Material for sequencing was peripheral blood. The origin of the receptors is a human donor in a cohort sampled during active COVID-19.

This sequence joins TRBV5-6 and TRBJ1-2, with D unresolved. This CDR3 contains 15 residues. Trimming removed 0 bases from V and 4 bases from J, with 13 bases in between. Germline CDR1 SGHDT, CDR2 YYEEEE. The CDR3 is CASSLVREKPYGYTF. In DNA form, the CDR3 reads TGTGCCAGCAGCTTGGTGCGTGAAAAACCCTATGGCTACACCTTC.

The chain combines TRBV3-1 (or the pseudogene TRBV3-2) with TRBJ1-1; D is perhaps TRBD1 (6 bases). V lost 8 bases to trimming and J lost 1 base, with 23 bases between them. This CDR3 has 17 amino acids. Germline V gene sequence: CDR1 LGHDT, CDR2 YNNKEL (reference sequence). The CDR3 coding sequence is TGTGCCAGCGATCGGTACGGGGGGCCTTGTCGGAACACTGAAGCTTTCTTT. The encoded protein is CASDRYGGPCRNTEAFF.

The V gene is TRBV7-2, the J gene TRBJ2-7; 9 bases are a match to TRBD2. The CDR3 runs 13 residues. With 5 bases clipped from V and 7 bases from J, the junction kept 6 bases outside the gene matches. Germline CDR1 SGHTA, CDR2 FQGNSA. CDR3 amino acids: CASSPAGGREQYF. CDR3 nucleotide sequence: TGTGCCAGCAGCCCCGCGGGGGGGCGAGAGCAGTACTTC.

The chain joins TRBV5-6 to TRBJ1-2; 8 bases fit TRBD1. The V and J ends lost 2 bases and 5 bases, in that order; junction bases with no gene match: 2. Per the germline V gene, CDR1 is SGHDT and CDR2 is YYEEEE. This CDR3 spans 13 amino acids. As DNA, the CDR3 is TGTGCCAGCAGCTTCCGGGACAGGTATGGCTACACCTTC. Protein: CASSFRDRYGYTF. The whole variable domain, filled in from reference TRBV5-6 and TRBJ1-2, reads DAGVTQSPTHLIKTRGQQVTLRCSPKSGHDTVSWYQQALGQGPQFIFQYYEEEERQRGNFPDRFSGHQFPNYSSELNVNALLLGDSALYLCASSFRDRYGYTFGSGTRLTVV.

In its sample, this clone was seen once. V and J are TRBV4-2 and TRBJ2-3, with TRBD1 identical over 10 bases. Germline trimming cut 5 bases from V and 6 bases from J; bases unmatched to any gene: 8. Germline V gene data show CDR1 as LGHNA and CDR2 as YNFKEQ. The CDR3 loop spans 15 amino acids. This CDR3 is CASSGGTGVRDTQYF. CDR3 DNA sequence: TGTGCCAGCAGCGGCGGGACAGGGGTAAGGGATACGCAGTATTTT.

This clone appeared a single time. The chain employs TRBV6-1 and TRBJ2-5; 9 nucleotides line up with TRBD2. CDR1 and CDR2 from the germline V gene are MNHNS and SASEGT. CDR3 size: 16 residues. With V trimmed by 2 bases and J by 1 base, 5 bases remained unmatched. The CDR3 sequence is CASSEWSRGGQETQYF. In DNA form, the CDR3 reads TGTGCCAGCAGTGAATGGTCGCGGGGGGGCCAAGAGACCCAGTACTTC.

The V gene is TRBV9, the J gene TRBJ1-5; weak D call: TRBD1 (5 bases). Deletions cut 4 bases from V and 3 bases from J, with 8 bases between. CDR1 and CDR2 from the germline V gene are SGDLS and YYNGEE. This CDR3 is built from 13 residues. The CDR3 is CASSLDINQPQHF. In DNA, the CDR3 is TGTGCCAGCAGCTTGGACATCAATCAGCCCCAGCATTTT.

V and J are TRBV28 and TRBJ2-3, with 7 nucleotides matching TRBD1. Trimming took 4 bases from V and 4 from J; bases not matched to a gene: 8. CDR3 length equals 15 residues. Germline V lookup: CDR1 MDHEN, CDR2 SYDVKM. The CDR3 nucleotides read TGTGCCAGCAGTTCGCCGGGACAGAGCGCAGATACGCAGTATTTT. Its translation: CASSSPGQSADTQYF.

CDR3 sequence reads: CASSLARASPGTEAFF. For the CDR3, the DNA is TGCGCCAGCAGCTTGGCCAGGGCCAGCCCCGGCACTGAAGCTTTCTTT. The rearrangement links TRBV5-1 to TRBJ1-1; a weak D match, TRBD1 (5 bases). The V gene's germline CDR1 is SGHRS and CDR2 YFSETQ. Trimming removed 0 bases at V and 4 bases at J, with 16 bases between. This CDR3 has 16 residues.

The rearrangement uses TRBV19 and TRBJ1-2; unclear D gene. Trimming removed 0 bases from V and 3 bases from J, with 11 bases in between. The V gene's germline CDR1 is LNHDA and CDR2 SQIVND (reference sequence). The CDR3 extends over 15 amino acids. The CDR3 bases are TGTGCCAGTAGTATAGACCTCTTCGTCGACTATGGCTACACCTTC. Encoded protein: CASSIDLFVDYGYTF.

The chain recombines TRBV24-1 with TRBJ1-4; D remains unclear. Germline V CDR1 and CDR2: KGHDR, SFDVKD. V lost 4 bases, J lost 7 bases, and 15 bases lay in between. CDR3 length equals 15 residues. As DNA, the CDR3 is TGTGCCACCAGTGACCGGAGGGAGGGAGGTGAAAAACTGTTTTTT. It codes for CATSDRREGGEKLFF.

V gene TRBV18 combines with J gene TRBJ1-2; D is undetermined. Germline values: CDR1 KGHSH, CDR2 LQKENI. Deletions cut 6 bases from V and 2 bases from J, with 16 bases between. The CDR3 sequence is 15 residues long. For the CDR3, the DNA is TGTGCCAGCTCGGAATTTTCGGCAGGCAACTATGGCTACACCTTC. It translates to CASSEFSAGNYGYTF.

This clone occurred once. V gene TRBV19 combines with J gene TRBJ1-2; 7 bases align to TRBD1. V gave up 6 bases and J gave up 0 bases; unmatched junction bases: 1. The CDR3 has 13 residues. CDR1 and CDR2 (germline): LNHDA, SQIVND (reference sequence). The CDR3 loop reads CASRTGSNYGYTF. The DNA of the CDR3 is TGTGCCAGTAGGACAGGGTCTAACTATGGCTACACCTTC. Full variable domain (missing parts from reference TRBV19 and TRBJ1-2): DGGITQSPKYLFRKEGQNVTLSCEQNLNHDAMYWYRQDPGQGLRLIYYSQIVNDFQKGDIAEGYSVSREKKESFPLTVTSAQKNPTAFYLCASRTGSNYGYTFGSGTRLTVV.

J is TRBJ1-4 and V is TRBV19, with 9 bases matching TRBD1. The CDR3 covers 15 residues. Germline V gene sequence: CDR1 LNHDA, CDR2 SQIVND (reference sequence). V lost 6 bases and J lost 10; bases outside the gene matches: 12. The CDR3 sequence is CASSTDRGGGAKLFF. CDR3 DNA: TGTGCCAGTAGCACGGACAGGGGCGGCGGGGCAAAACTGTTTTTT.

The rearrangement joins TRBV10-3 to TRBJ2-7, with TRBD1 matching 7 bases. Germline V lookup: CDR1 ENHRY, CDR2 SYGVKD. Losses at the gene ends were 7 bases for V and 1 base for J; bases not matched to a gene: 7. The CDR3 runs to 14 residues. The CDR3 sequence: CAITPGTASYEQYF. The CDR3 DNA reads as TGTGCCATCACCCCAGGGACAGCGTCCTACGAGCAGTACTTC.

The V and J genes are TRBV19 and TRBJ1-2; D may be TRBD1 (5 bases). Deletions cut 0 bases from V and 0 bases from J, with 14 bases between. This CDR3 spans 17 amino acids. The V gene's germline CDR1 is LNHDA and CDR2 SQIVND (reference sequence). CDR3 in amino acids: CASSIDGRQKTNYGYTF. The CDR3 nucleotides are TGTGCCAGTAGTATAGACGGGAGACAGAAGACTAACTATGGCTACACCTTC.

This clone was counted a single time. The rearrangement uses TRBV13 and TRBJ2-5; 8 bases are shared with TRBD2. Germline V lookup: CDR1 PRHDT, CDR2 FYEKMQ (reference sequence). The V segment lost 5 bases and the J segment 0 bases; nucleotides outside the gene matches: 8. The CDR3 extends over 16 amino acids. CDR3 nucleotide sequence: TGTGCCAGCAGCGAGATTAGCGGGACGTACCAAGAGACCCAGTACTTC. This translates into CASSEISGTYQETQYF.

Of note for this clone: The sample holds other DNA sequences that translate to the same CDR3. The V call is TRBV18, the J call TRBJ2-6, with 8 bases fitting TRBD1. CDR1 and CDR2 (germline): KGHSH, LQKENI. The V gene end was trimmed by 6 bases and the J gene end by 2 bases; junction bases not matched to a gene: 6. This CDR3 is 16 amino acids long. The CDR3 loop is CASSLTTGAGANVLTF. The CDR3, as DNA: TGTGCCAGCTCCCTGACGACAGGGGCTGGGGCCAACGTCCTGACTTTC.

The chain joins TRBV7-2 to TRBJ1-2, with D perhaps matching TRBD1 (5 bases). Trimming took off 3 bases at V and 4 bases at J, with 12 bases between the two ends. This CDR3 contains 14 residues. Germline V lookup: CDR1 SGHTA, CDR2 FQGNSA. The CDR3, as DNA: TGTGCCAGCAGCTTGGGCTGGGACTTCTATGGCTACACCTTC. The encoded protein is CASSLGWDFYGYTF.